A single sample gave rise to the 29 T cell receptor beta chains below, sequenced in a study of PD-1 blockade in classical Hodgkin lymphoma. No patient escaped relapse after autologous stem cell transplantation, and brentuximab vedotin exposure varied. The repertoire was sequenced with immunoSEQ multiplex PCR; TCRdb's copy has only in-frame clones and lacks some. The table has about 150,000 clones, under 85% seen once. Sequences were derived from peripheral blood mononuclear cells (PBMCs), sampled before the second cycle of nivolumab. Receptors originate from a human donor with classical Hodgkin lymphoma.

The genes are TRBV27 and TRBJ2-7; D remains ambiguous. CDR3 size: 14 residues. The V and J ends lost 6 bases and 1 base respectively, with 13 bases between them. Germline CDR1 MNHEY, CDR2 SMNVEV (reference sequence). CDR3 nucleotides: TGTGCCAGCAGCCCCAGTCTGTTGTCCTACGAGCAGTACTTC. Translated: CASSPSLLSYEQYF.

CDR3 sequence: CASSQDRPNNNEQFF. Written as DNA, the CDR3 is TGCGCCAGCAGCCAAGATCGACCAAACAACAATGAGCAGTTCTTC. J is TRBJ2-1 and V is TRBV4-1; D unresolved. Trimming shortened V by 0 bases and J by 5 bases, and 11 bases separated the two germline ends. The germline CDR1 and CDR2 sequences are MGHRA and YSYEKL. The CDR3 has 15 residues.

The chain has TRBV6-1 and TRBJ1-6, with a tentative D call TRBD1 (5 bases). V shed 8 bases and J shed 10 bases, with 15 bases lying between them. Germline-derived CDR1 and CDR2 are MNHNS and SASEGT. This CDR3 is 13 amino acids long. CDR3 residues: CASGGELGSPLHF. The CDR3 DNA reads as TGTGCCAGCGGGGGAGAATTAGGGTCACCCCTCCACTTT.

Notes on this clone: The identical CDR3 is also encoded by other nucleotide sequences in the sample. The chain has TRBV7-3 and TRBJ1-1; D possibly corresponds to TRBD1 (5 bases). The CDR3 extends over 13 amino acids. Trimming pared 4 bases from V and 1 base from J, leaving 7 bases between. Germline V gene sequence: CDR1 SGHTA, CDR2 FQGTGA. CDR3 coding DNA: TGTGCCAGCAGCTCTCAGGGGAACACTGAAGCTTTCTTT. Protein sequence: CASSSQGNTEAFF.

In its sample, this clone was seen a few times. The chain links TRBV18 to TRBJ2-1; D not resolved. Deletions cut 6 bases from V and 5 bases from J, with 8 bases between. CDR3 length equals 12 residues. The germline V gene encodes CDR1 KGHSH and CDR2 LQKENI. The CDR3 region is CASSTGDNEQFF. The CDR3 DNA sequence: TGTGCCAGCTCGACTGGGGACAATGAGCAGTTCTTC.

This sequence joins TRBV19 and TRBJ1-2, with no clear D. Trimming left V 7 bases short and J 8 bases short, with 11 bases between. CDR3 length: 11 amino acids. Germline-derived CDR1 and CDR2 are LNHDA and SQIVND (reference sequence). The CDR3 DNA reads as TGTGCCAGTACATCGGGGTTGGGCTACACCTTC. This sequence encodes CASTSGLGYTF.

A few counts support this clone. The chain couples TRBV19 to TRBJ2-6, with 9 bases fitting TRBD1. The trim removed 3 bases at V and 2 bases at J, leaving 5 bases unmatched. Germline CDR1 is LNHDA and CDR2 is SQIVND (reference sequence). The CDR3 consists of 17 residues. CDR3 region: CASSIEDRGAGANVLTF. The CDR3 region has the DNA TGTGCCAGTAGTATTGAGGACAGGGGCGCTGGGGCCAACGTCCTGACTTTC.

This clone turned up a few times. This rearrangement joins TRBV19 to TRBJ1-2; D remains unclear. V lost 7 bases and J 4 bases, leaving 13 bases between the germline ends. This CDR3 is 13 amino acids long. Germline V gives CDR1 LNHDA, CDR2 SQIVND (reference sequence). CDR3 amino acids: CASTKGTGYGYTF. The CDR3, as DNA: TGTGCCAGTACCAAAGGAACCGGCTATGGCTACACCTTC.

This clone has just a few counts. V usage is TRBV9 and J usage is TRBJ1-1; no clear D gene. V was cut by 0 bases and J by 8 bases, with 8 bases left in between. The germline CDR1 and CDR2 sequences are SGDLS and YYNGEE. The CDR3 spans 12 residues. Here the CDR3 reads CASSVAMGEAFF. The CDR3 nucleotides read TGTGCCAGCAGCGTAGCAATGGGAGAAGCTTTCTTT.

The J gene is TRBJ2-3, the V gene TRBV10-3, with D unclear. Deletions cut 0 bases from V and 4 bases from J, with 5 bases between. Germline V gene lookup returns CDR1 ENHRY and CDR2 SYGVKD. This CDR3 is 13 amino acids long. The CDR3 nucleotides read TGTGCCATCAGTGAGTCCCGTCCAGATACGCAGTATTTT. Translated, it gives CAISESRPDTQYF.

This chain connects TRBV4-2 to TRBJ2-2; possibly TRBD2 for D (7 bases). V was cut by 0 bases and J by 5 bases, with 13 bases left in between. This CDR3 spans 16 amino acids. Germline assignment: CDR1 LGHNA and CDR2 YNFKEQ. CDR3 bases: TGTGCCAGCAGCCAAGAGGGGGGGGCGAGAACCGGGGAGCTGTTTTTT. Protein sequence: CASSQEGGARTGELFF.

With regard to this clone: This CDR3 is also generated by other DNA sequences in the sample. The chain couples TRBV19 to TRBJ2-3; the match to TRBD2 covers 10 bases. Germline V CDR1 and CDR2: LNHDA, SQIVND (reference sequence). The CDR3 is 15 amino acids. V trimming: 3 bases; J trimming: 1 base; junction bases outside the gene matches: 1. The CDR3 DNA sequence: TGTGCCAGTAGTATCCTAGCGGGGGGCACAGATACGCAGTATTTT. Its protein product is CASSILAGGTDTQYF.

The chain combines TRBV18 with TRBJ2-3, with 8 bases identical to TRBD2. Germline V gene data show CDR1 as KGHSH and CDR2 as LQKENI. CDR3 size: 15 residues. Germline trimming cut 1 base from V and 4 bases from J; bases unmatched to any gene: 4. Here the CDR3 reads CASSPLAGPPDTQYF. In DNA, the CDR3 is TGTGCCAGCTCACCACTAGCGGGGCCCCCAGATACGCAGTATTTT.

This clone was detected a few times. The chain carries TRBV7-8 and TRBJ2-1, with 13 nucleotides matching TRBD2. Germline V gene sequence: CDR1 SGHVS, CDR2 FQNEAQ. V lost 1 base to trimming and J lost 2 bases; unmatched junction nucleotides: 2. The CDR3 is 17 amino acids. The CDR3 DNA follows: TGTGCCAGCAGCTTAGAACTAGCGGGGGGGCCCTACAATGAGCAGTTCTTC. It specifies CASSLELAGGPYNEQFF.

The V gene is TRBV5-1, the J gene TRBJ2-1; TRBD2 agrees at 12 bases. V dropped 0 bases and J dropped 9; count of bases not matched to a gene: 7. From germline, CDR1 is SGHRS and CDR2 YFSETQ. This CDR3 contains 16 residues. The CDR3 spells CASSLGGLAGIGEQFF. The CDR3 nucleotides read TGCGCCAGCAGCTTGGGGGGACTAGCGGGTATTGGTGAGCAGTTCTTC.

The rearrangement uses TRBV30 and TRBJ2-1; D is possibly TRBD2 (5 bases). V was pared by 1 base and J by 4 bases, with 14 bases between. The CDR3 runs to 15 residues. Germline CDR1 reads GTSNPN; CDR2 reads SVGIG (reference sequence). The CDR3, as DNA: TGTGCCTGGAGTGCCCGGTTAGGAGGATACAATGAGCAGTTCTTC. Protein product: CAWSARLGGYNEQFF.

The chain is built from TRBV6-1 and TRBJ2-7, with TRBD2 matching over 9 bases. Germline V lookup: CDR1 MNHNS, CDR2 SASEGT. This CDR3 spans 16 amino acids. After removal of 0 bases from V and 4 bases from J, the junction contained 7 bases not matched to a gene. This CDR3 reads CASSEARGGATYEQYF. The DNA of the CDR3 is TGTGCCAGCAGTGAAGCGCGGGGGGGCGCAACTTACGAGCAGTACTTC.

The chain is built from TRBV27 and TRBJ1-1; D is perhaps TRBD1 (6 bases). The CDR3 loop spans 14 amino acids. V lost 3 bases to trimming and J lost 4 bases, with 12 bases between them. The germline gives CDR1 MNHEY, CDR2 SMNVEV (reference sequence). The CDR3 nucleotides are TGTGCCAGCAGTTTGGGGGGCTTGGCCACTGAAGCTTTCTTT. Protein sequence: CASSLGGLATEAFF.

Only a few counts were recorded for this clone. This rearrangement joins TRBV4-1 to TRBJ1-2, with 7 bases that match TRBD1. The CDR3 sequence is 14 residues long. Unmatched junction bases numbered 8, after V lost 2 bases and J lost 8 bases. Looked up from germline, CDR1 is MGHRA and CDR2 is YSYEKL. This CDR3 is CASSQNDRAKGYTF. CDR3 DNA sequence: TGCGCCAGCAGCCAAAACGACAGGGCAAAAGGCTACACCTTC.

The genes are TRBV7-9 and TRBJ1-5, with a weak D call TRBD1 (5 bases). Per germline, CDR1 SEHNR and CDR2 FQNEAQ (reference sequence). The CDR3 sequence is 15 residues long. Trimming removed 6 bases at V and 4 bases at J, with 16 bases between. The CDR3 DNA reads as TGTGCCAGCAGTCCTACGACGCAGGGTAATCAGCCCCAGCATTTT. Amino acids: CASSPTTQGNQPQHF. Full variable domain (rest looked up from reference TRBV7-9 and TRBJ1-5): DTGVSQNPRHKITKRGQNVTFRCDPISEHNRLYWYRQTLGQGPEFLTYFQNEAQLEKSRLLSDRFSAERPKGSFSTLEIQRTEQGDSAMYLCASSPTTQGNQPQHFGDGTRLSIL.

The sample holds one count of this clone. This chain's CDR3 is CASSLGPRAEETQYF. In DNA, the CDR3 is TGCGCCAGCAGCTTGGGGCCCAGGGCGGAGGAGACCCAGTACTTC. The chain links TRBV5-1 to TRBJ2-5; the D gene is possibly TRBD1 (5 bases). The CDR3 has 15 amino acids. Germline V gene sequence: CDR1 SGHRS, CDR2 YFSETQ. V was pared by 0 bases and J by 5 bases, with 14 bases between.

This sequence joins TRBV15 and TRBJ2-2, with D unclear. Trimming shortened V by 0 bases and J by 1 base, and 15 bases separated the two germline ends. Germline V lookup: CDR1 LNHNV, CDR2 YYDKDF (reference sequence). The CDR3 is 18 residues long. The CDR3 reads CATSRDRPIPGNTGELFF. The CDR3 DNA is TGTGCCACCAGCAGAGATCGGCCCATTCCCGGGAACACCGGGGAGCTGTTTTTT.

This clone was seen only a few times. J is TRBJ2-7 and V is TRBV10-2; 14 nucleotides agree with TRBD2. Germline V gene data show CDR1 as WSHSY and CDR2 as SAAADI. This CDR3 comprises 15 residues. The V and J ends lost 2 bases and 4 bases, in that order; junction bases with no gene match: 1. The CDR3 region is CASSEGLAGGYEQYF. The CDR3 region has the DNA TGCGCCAGCAGTGAGGGACTAGCGGGGGGTTACGAGCAGTACTTC.

This chain uses TRBV11-2 with TRBJ2-3, with D possibly being TRBD1 (6 bases). This CDR3 is 15 amino acids long. The germline CDR1 and CDR2 sequences are SGHAT and FQNNGV. V was pared by 2 bases and J by 0 bases, with 9 bases between. CDR3 DNA: TGTGCCAGCAGCTTAACAGGGTTTAGCACAGATACGCAGTATTTT. It translates to CASSLTGFSTDTQYF.

Many counts were recorded for this clone. This sequence joins TRBV7-8 and TRBJ1-2; D call uncertain. This CDR3 comprises 14 residues. V was clipped by 5 bases and J by 1 base, with 11 bases between them. Germline values: CDR1 SGHVS, CDR2 FQNEAQ. The CDR3 DNA is TGTGCCAGCAGCCTCGGGCAATTTAACTATGGCTACACCTTC. This codes for CASSLGQFNYGYTF. The full variable domain, with the rest looked up from reference TRBV7-8 and TRBJ1-2, is GAGVSQSPRYKVAKRGQDVALRCDPISGHVSLFWYQQALGQGPEFLTYFQNEAQLDKSGLPSDRFFAERPEGSVSTLKIQRTQQEDSAVYLCASSLGQFNYGYTFGSGTRLTVV.

The chain combines TRBV6-1 with TRBJ2-7; TRBD1 is a possible D gene (6 bases). Germline values: CDR1 MNHNS, CDR2 SASEGT. The CDR3 spans 15 residues. V shed 2 bases and J shed 2 bases, with 13 bases lying between them. The CDR3 sequence: CASSEQDRQAYEQYF. The CDR3 coding sequence is TGTGCCAGCAGTGAACAAGACAGGCAGGCCTACGAGCAGTACTTC.

This clone was seen a few times. The chain has TRBV7-6 and TRBJ2-3; D remains unclear. V was pared by 1 base and J by 5 bases, with 7 bases between. The CDR3 sequence is 13 residues long. The germline gives CDR1 SGHVS, CDR2 FNYEAQ. The CDR3 reads CASSLVNGDTQYF. In nucleotides, the CDR3 is TGTGCCAGCAGCTTAGTAAATGGAGATACGCAGTATTTT.

The V call is TRBV9, the J call TRBJ1-1; no definite D call. CDR1 and CDR2 from the germline V gene are SGDLS and YYNGEE. The CDR3 is 13 amino acids. V was cut by 0 bases and J by 1 base, with 4 bases left in between. CDR3 bases: TGTGCCAGCAGCGTAGTTTCGAACACTGAAGCTTTCTTT. This translates into CASSVVSNTEAFF.

V usage is TRBV29-1 and J usage is TRBJ1-5; 7 bases line up with TRBD1. With 0 bases clipped from V and 2 bases from J, the junction kept 19 bases outside the gene matches. This CDR3 comprises 20 residues. From germline, CDR1 is SQVTM and CDR2 ANQGSEA. The CDR3 loop reads CSVEDLRAYRGGKGNQPQHF. For the CDR3, the DNA is TGCAGCGTTGAAGATCTTCGGGCCTACAGGGGAGGAAAGGGCAATCAGCCCCAGCATTTT.